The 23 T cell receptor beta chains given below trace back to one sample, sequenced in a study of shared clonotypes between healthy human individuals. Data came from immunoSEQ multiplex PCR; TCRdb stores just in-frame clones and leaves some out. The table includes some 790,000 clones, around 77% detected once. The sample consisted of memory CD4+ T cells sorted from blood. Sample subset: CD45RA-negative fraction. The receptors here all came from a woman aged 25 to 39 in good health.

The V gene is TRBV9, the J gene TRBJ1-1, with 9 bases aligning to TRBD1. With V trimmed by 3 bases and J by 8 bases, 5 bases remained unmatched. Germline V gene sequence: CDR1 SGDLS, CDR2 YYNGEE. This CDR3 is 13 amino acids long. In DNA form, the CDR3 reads TGTGCCAGCAGCGGAGGGACAGGGTGGGAAGCTTTCTTT. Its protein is CASSGGTGWEAFF.

CDR3 sequence (DNA): TGCAGCGTTGAAGACACCGGGACAGGATACGAGCAGTACTTC. Translation gives CSVEDTGTGYEQYF. This chain connects TRBV29-1 to TRBJ2-7; the match to TRBD1 covers 8 bases. Germline loops: CDR1 SQVTM, CDR2 ANQGSEA. The CDR3 has 14 amino acids. V was pared by 0 bases and J by 4 bases, with 5 bases of the junction left unmatched.

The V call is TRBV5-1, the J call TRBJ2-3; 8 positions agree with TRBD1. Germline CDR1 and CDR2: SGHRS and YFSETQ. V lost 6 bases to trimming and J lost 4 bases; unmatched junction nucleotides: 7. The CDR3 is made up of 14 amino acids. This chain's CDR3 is CASKTPTGADTQYF. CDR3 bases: TGCGCCAGCAAAACCCCGACAGGGGCAGATACGCAGTATTTT.

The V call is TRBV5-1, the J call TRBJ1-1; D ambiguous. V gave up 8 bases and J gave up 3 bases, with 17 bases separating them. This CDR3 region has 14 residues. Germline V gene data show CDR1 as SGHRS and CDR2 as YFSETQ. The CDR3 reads CASRPLSADTEAFF. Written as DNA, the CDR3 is TGCGCCAGTCGCCCTTTGAGTGCGGACACTGAAGCTTTCTTT.

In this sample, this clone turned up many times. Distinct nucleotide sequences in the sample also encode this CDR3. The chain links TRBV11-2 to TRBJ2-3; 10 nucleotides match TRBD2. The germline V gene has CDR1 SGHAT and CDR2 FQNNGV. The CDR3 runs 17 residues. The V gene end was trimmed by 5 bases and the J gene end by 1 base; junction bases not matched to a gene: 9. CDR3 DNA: TGTGCCAGCAGCCCACGGGGTCTAGCGGGGGGCACAGATACGCAGTATTTT. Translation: CASSPRGLAGGTDTQYF.

In DNA, the CDR3 is TGCGCCAGCAGTAATTTGGGGGGCTCATACAATGAGCAGTTCTTC. Its protein is CASSNLGGSYNEQFF. The V call is TRBV5-1, the J call TRBJ2-1; either TRBD1 or TRBD2 may fit D (6 bases each). V was trimmed by 5 bases and J by 4 bases, leaving 16 bases between them. Germline V lookup: CDR1 SGHRS, CDR2 YFSETQ. This CDR3 is 15 amino acids long.

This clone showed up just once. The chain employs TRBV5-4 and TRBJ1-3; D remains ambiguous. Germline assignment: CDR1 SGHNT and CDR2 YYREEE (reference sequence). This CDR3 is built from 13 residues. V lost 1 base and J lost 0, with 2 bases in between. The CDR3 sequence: CASSLSSGNTIYF. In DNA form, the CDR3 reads TGTGCCAGCAGCTTGAGCTCTGGAAACACCATATATTTT.

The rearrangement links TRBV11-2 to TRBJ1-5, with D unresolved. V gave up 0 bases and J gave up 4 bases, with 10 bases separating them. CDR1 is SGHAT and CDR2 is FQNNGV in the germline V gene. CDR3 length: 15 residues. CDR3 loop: CASSLDRSGNQPQHF. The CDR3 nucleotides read TGTGCCAGCAGCTTAGACAGGTCGGGAAATCAGCCCCAGCATTTT.

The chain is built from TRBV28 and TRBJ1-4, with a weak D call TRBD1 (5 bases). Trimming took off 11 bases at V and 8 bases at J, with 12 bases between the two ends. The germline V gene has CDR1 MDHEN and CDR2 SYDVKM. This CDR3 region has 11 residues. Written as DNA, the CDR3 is TGTGCCGTTGGGGGTGCGGAAAAACTGTTTTTT. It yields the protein CAVGGAEKLFF.

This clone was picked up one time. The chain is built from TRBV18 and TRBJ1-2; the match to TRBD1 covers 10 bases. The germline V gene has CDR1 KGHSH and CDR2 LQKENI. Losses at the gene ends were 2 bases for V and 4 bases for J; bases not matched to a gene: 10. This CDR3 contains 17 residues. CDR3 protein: CASSPSAGDRGLYGYTF. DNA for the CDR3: TGTGCCAGCTCACCAAGCGCGGGGGACAGGGGCCTCTATGGCTACACCTTC.

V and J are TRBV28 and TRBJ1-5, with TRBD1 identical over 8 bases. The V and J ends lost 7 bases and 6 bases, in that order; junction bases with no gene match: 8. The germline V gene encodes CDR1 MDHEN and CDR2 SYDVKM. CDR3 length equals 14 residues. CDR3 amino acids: CASNSGGTRQPQHF. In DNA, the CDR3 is TGTGCCAGCAATTCAGGGGGCACACGTCAGCCCCAGCATTTT.

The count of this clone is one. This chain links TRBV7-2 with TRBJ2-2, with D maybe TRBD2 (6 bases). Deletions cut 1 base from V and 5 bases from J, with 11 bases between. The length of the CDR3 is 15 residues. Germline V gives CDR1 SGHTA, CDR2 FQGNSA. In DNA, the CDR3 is TGTGCCAGCAGCTTAGTCCCGGGGGTAACCGGGGAGCTGTTTTTT. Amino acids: CASSLVPGVTGELFF.

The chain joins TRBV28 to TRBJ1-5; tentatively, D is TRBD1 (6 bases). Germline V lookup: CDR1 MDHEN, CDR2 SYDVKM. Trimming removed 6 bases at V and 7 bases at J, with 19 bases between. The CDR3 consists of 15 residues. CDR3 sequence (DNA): TGTGCCAGCAGCTCGGGTGGGTCAGGGGCGCAGCCCCAGCATTTT. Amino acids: CASSSGGSGAQPQHF.

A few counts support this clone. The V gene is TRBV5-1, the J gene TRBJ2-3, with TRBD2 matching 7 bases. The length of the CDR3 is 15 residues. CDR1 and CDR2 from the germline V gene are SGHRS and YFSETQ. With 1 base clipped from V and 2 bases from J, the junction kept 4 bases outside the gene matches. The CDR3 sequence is CASSLNLAVTDTQYF. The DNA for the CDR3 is TGCGCCAGCAGCTTGAATCTAGCGGTCACAGATACGCAGTATTTT.

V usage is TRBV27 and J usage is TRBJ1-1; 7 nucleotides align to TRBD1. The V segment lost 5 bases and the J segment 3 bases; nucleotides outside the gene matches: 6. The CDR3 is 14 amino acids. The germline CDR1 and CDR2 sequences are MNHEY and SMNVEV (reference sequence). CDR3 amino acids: CASSLTGPDTEAFF. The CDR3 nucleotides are TGTGCCAGCAGTCTGACAGGGCCAGACACTGAAGCTTTCTTT.

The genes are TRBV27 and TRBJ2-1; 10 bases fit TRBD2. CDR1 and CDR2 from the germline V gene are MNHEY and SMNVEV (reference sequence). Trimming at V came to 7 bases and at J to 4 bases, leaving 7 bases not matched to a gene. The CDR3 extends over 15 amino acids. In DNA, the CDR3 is TGTGCCAGCAAAGCCGGGACTAGCGTATACAATGAGCAGTTCTTC. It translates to CASKAGTSVYNEQFF.

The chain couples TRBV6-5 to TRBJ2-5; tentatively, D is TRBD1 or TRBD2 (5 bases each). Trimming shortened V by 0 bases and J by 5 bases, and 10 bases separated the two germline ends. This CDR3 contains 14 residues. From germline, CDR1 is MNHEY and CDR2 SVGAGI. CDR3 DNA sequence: TGTGCCAGCAGTTACTCCCAGGGCGGGGAGACCCAGTACTTC. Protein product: CASSYSQGGETQYF.

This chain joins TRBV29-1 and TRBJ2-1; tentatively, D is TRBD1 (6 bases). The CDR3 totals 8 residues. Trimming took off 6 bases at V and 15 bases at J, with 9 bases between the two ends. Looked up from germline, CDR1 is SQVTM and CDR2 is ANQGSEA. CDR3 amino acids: CSVQGRFF. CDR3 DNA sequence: TGCAGCGTACAGGGACGGTTCTTC.

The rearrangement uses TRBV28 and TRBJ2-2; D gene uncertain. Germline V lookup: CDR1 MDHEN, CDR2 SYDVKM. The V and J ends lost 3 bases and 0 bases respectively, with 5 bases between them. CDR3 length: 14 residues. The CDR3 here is CASSLQANTGELFF. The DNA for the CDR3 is TGTGCCAGCAGTTTGCAGGCGAACACCGGGGAGCTGTTTTTT.

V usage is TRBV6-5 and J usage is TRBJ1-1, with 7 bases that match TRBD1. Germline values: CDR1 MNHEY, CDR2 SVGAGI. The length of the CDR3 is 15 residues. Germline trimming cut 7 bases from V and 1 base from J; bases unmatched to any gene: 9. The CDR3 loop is CASNRGPGANTEAFF. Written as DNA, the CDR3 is TGTGCCAGCAACAGGGGCCCGGGGGCGAACACTGAAGCTTTCTTT.

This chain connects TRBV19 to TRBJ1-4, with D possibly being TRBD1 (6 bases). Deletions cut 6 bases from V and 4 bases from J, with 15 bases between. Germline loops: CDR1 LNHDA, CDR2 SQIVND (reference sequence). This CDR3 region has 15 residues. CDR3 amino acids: CASSILQGGNEKLFF. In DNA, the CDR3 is TGTGCCAGTAGCATTCTACAGGGAGGTAATGAAAAACTGTTTTTT.

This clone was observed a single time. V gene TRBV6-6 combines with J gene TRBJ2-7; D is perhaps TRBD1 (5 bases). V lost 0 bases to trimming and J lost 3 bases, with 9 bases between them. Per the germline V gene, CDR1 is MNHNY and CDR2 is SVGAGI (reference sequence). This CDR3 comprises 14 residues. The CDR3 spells CASSYSQGYYEQYF. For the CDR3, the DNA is TGTGCCAGCAGTTACTCGCAGGGTTACTACGAGCAGTACTTC.

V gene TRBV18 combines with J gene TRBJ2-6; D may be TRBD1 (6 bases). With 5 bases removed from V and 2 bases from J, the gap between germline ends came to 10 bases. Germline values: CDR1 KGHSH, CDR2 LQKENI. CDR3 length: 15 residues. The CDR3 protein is CASSEQGAGANVLTF. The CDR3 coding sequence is TGTGCCAGCTCAGAACAGGGAGCTGGGGCCAACGTCCTGACTTTC. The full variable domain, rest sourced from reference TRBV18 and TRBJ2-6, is NAGVMQNPRHLVRRRGQEARLRCSPMKGHSHVYWYRQLPEEGLKFMVYLQKENIIDESGMPKERFSAEFPKEGPSILRIQQVVRGDSAAYFCASSEQGAGANVLTFGAGSRLTVL.